In this sample, the clone carrying this T cell receptor beta chain turned up once. Its target is not known. The data were obtained in a study of tissue T cells after allogeneic stem cell transplantation. The study, taken as a whole, reports: Anatomically similar tissues had similar TCR repertoires within each patient. Blood and spleen captured only part of the tissue TCR repertoire.

TCRdb keeps only in-frame clones here, not all; method: immunoSEQ multiplex PCR. The repertoire has over a thousand clones, 75% to 85% of them found once; the top ten carry roughly 12%. Steroid-refractory graft-versus-host disease after allogeneic hematopoietic cell transplant qualified adults for prospective research-autopsy enrollment. Autopsy tissues spanned esophagus to rectum, liver, skin, and lymphoid organs including spleen. Looked up from germline, CDR1 is LNHDA and CDR2 is SQIVND (reference sequence). The ends were cut back, 5 bases at V and 8 bases at J, with 15 bases in the middle. The CDR3 is made up of 13 amino acids.

This clonotype was sampled from a male patient between 35 and 75 years old with steroid-refractory graft-versus-host disease after an allogeneic stem cell transplant. Some T cells may be transferred from the graft donor. V gene TRBV19 combines with J gene TRBJ1-2; the D gene is possibly TRBD1 (6 bases). The specimen comprised spleen tissue, sampled at autopsy. CDR3 region: CASSYSGTNGYTF. Here the CDR3 DNA reads TGTGCCAGTAGTTACTCGGGGACAAACGGCTACACCTTC.